Below are 5 T cell receptor beta chains sequenced from a single sample in a study of shared clonotypes between healthy human individuals. This table comes from immunoSEQ multiplex PCR, and its TCRdb copy is limited to in-frame clones, with some not included. Of about 580,000 clones listed, roughly 98% are singletons. Cells designated naive CD8 were CD45RO-negative and were positively selected for CCR7, with terminally differentiated effector memory CD45RA+ cells excluded. Specimen: naive CD8+ T cells sorted from blood. These receptors originate from a man aged 30 to 45 in good health.

This chain joins TRBV7-8 and TRBJ2-1; D is perhaps TRBD1 or TRBD2 (5 bases each). The V gene lost 5 bases and the J gene lost 8 bases, with 10 bases spanning the gap. The CDR3 consists of 12 residues. Germline-derived CDR1 and CDR2 are SGHVS and FQNEAQ. Written as DNA, the CDR3 is TGTGCCAGCAGCGGGGGATCGGATGAGCAGTTCTTC. As protein: CASSGGSDEQFF. Filled out from reference TRBV7-8 and TRBJ2-1, the complete variable domain reads GAGVSQSPRYKVAKRGQDVALRCDPISGHVSLFWYQQALGQGPEFLTYFQNEAQLDKSGLPSDRFFAERPEGSVSTLKIQRTQQEDSAVYLCASSGGSDEQFFGPGTRLTVL.

The chain joins TRBV2 to TRBJ1-5; D is undetermined. Trimming removed 2 bases at V and 5 bases at J, with 13 bases between. The germline V gene has CDR1 SNHLY and CDR2 FYNNEI. This CDR3 comprises 15 residues. The DNA for the CDR3 is TGTGCCAGCAGTGAACTGTATGGGAGTGATCAGCCCCAGCATTTT. Translating it yields CASSELYGSDQPQHF.

The CDR3 DNA follows: TGTGCCAGCAGTCACGGGACTAGCGGGATCTATGAGCAGTTCTTC. Its protein product is CASSHGTSGIYEQFF. The rearrangement links TRBV27 to TRBJ2-1, with 13 bases lining up with TRBD2. The CDR3 contains 15 residues. CDR1 and CDR2 (germline): MNHEY, SMNVEV (reference sequence). The junction had 6 bases not matched to a gene; V was cut back by 5 bases and J by 8 bases.

The chain employs TRBV14 and TRBJ2-1; 11 positions match TRBD2. The CDR3 has 17 residues. Germline V gene lookup returns CDR1 SGHDN and CDR2 FVKESK. V shed 3 bases, J shed 3 bases, and the junction held 7 bases outside the gene matches. The CDR3 bases are TGTGCCAGCAGCCACGAACTAGCGGGAGAGATCTACAATGAGCAGTTCTTC. Amino acids: CASSHELAGEIYNEQFF.

This clone came up once. This sequence joins TRBV6-5 and TRBJ1-4; 9 positions match TRBD1. CDR1 MNHEY and CDR2 SVGAGI come from the germline V gene. J gave up 7 bases and V 5 bases, and 2 bases lay outside the gene matches. The CDR3 totals 13 residues. This CDR3 is CASSETGGEKLFF. The DNA of the CDR3 is TGTGCCAGCAGTGAGACAGGGGGTGAAAAACTGTTTTTT.